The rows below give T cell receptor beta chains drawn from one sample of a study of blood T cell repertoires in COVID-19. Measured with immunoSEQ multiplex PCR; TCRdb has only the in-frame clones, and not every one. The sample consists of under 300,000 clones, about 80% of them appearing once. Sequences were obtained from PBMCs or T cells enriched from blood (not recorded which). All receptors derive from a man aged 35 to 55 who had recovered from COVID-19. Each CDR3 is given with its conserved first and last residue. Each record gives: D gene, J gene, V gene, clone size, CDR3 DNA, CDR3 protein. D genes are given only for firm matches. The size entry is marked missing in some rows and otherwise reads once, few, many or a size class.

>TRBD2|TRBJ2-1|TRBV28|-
TGTGCCAGCAGTAAAACACTAGCGGGAGTAGAGGATGAGCAGTTCTTC
CASSKTLAGVEDEQFF
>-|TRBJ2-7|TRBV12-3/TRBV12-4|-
TGTGCCAGCAGCGATACAGGGCGCGAGCAGTACTTC
CASSDTGREQYF
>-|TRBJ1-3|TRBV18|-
TGTGCCAGCTCACCACTGAGACAGCCCCAATTCGGGAACACCATATATTTT
CASSPLRQPQFGNTIYF
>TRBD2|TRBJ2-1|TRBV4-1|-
TGCGCCAGCAGCCAAGATCCTGCGGGAGTCTACAATGAGCAGTTCTTC
CASSQDPAGVYNEQFF
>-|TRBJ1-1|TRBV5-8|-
TGTGCCAGCAGCTTGCGTGGTATCAGGGAAGCTTTCTTT
CASSLRGIREAFF
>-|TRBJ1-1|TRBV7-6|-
TGTGCCAGCAGCTTTGGAGGGAGCACTGAAGCTTTCTTT
CASSFGGSTEAFF
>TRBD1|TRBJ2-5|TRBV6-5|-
TGTGCCAGCAGCACAGGGGTCAGGGAGACCCAGTACTTC
CASSTGVRETQYF
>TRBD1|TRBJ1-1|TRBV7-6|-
TGTGCCAGCAGCTTTCGGACAGGAGACAACACTGAAGCTTTCTTT
CASSFRTGDNTEAFF
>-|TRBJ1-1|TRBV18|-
TGTGCCAGCTCATCGTCCTGGGGGCTAGGCGACACTGAAGCTTTCTTT
CASSSSWGLGDTEAFF
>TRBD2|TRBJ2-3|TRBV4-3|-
TGCGCCAGCAGCCAAGGACTAGCGGGGAGGGATACGCAGTATTTT
CASSQGLAGRDTQYF
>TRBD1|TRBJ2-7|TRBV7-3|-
TGTGCCAGCAGGGATCCCGGGACAGGGGCCGAGCAGTACTTC
CASRDPGTGAEQYF
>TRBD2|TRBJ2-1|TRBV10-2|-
TGCGCCAGCAGTGATAAGACTAGCGGGAGCTATGAGCAGTTCTTC
CASSDKTSGSYEQFF
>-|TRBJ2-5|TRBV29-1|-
TGCAGCGGGGGCCTCGAAGAGACCCAGTACTTC
CSGGLEETQYF
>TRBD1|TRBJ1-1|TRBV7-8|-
TGTGCCAGCAGCAAAGACAGGGATGGCACTGAAGCTTTCTTT
CASSKDRDGTEAFF
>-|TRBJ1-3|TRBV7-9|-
TGTGCCAGTCCCCGGGGAGAACTAAACTCTGGAAACACCATATATTTT
CASPRGELNSGNTIYF
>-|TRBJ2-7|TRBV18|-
TGTGCCAGCTCACCAGGAGGGGCCCTCTTATACGAGCAGTACTTC
CASSPGGALLYEQYF
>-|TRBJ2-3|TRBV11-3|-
TGTGCCAGCAGCCCCGGGCTAGCGTTCGAAGAGGATACGCAGTATTTT
CASSPGLAFEEDTQYF
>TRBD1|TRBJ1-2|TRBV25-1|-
TGTGCCAGCAGTGGGATCGACAGGGACGACCTGGGCTACACCTTC
CASSGIDRDDLGYTF
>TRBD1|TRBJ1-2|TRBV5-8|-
TGTGCCAGCAGCCTCGGACAGGGGGACTATGGCTACACCTTC
CASSLGQGDYGYTF
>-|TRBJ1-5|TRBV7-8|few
TGTGCCAGCAGCTTAGTTGAGAATCAGCCCCAGCATTTT
CASSLVENQPQHF
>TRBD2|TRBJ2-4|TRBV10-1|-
TGCGCCAGAAGGGGACTAGCGGGAGCGGGCAAAAACATTCAGTACTTC
CARRGLAGAGKNIQYF
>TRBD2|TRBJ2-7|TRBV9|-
TGTGCCAGCAGCGTCGGGACTAGCGGGACCTACGAGCAGTACTTC
CASSVGTSGTYEQYF
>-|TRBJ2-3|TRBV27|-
TGTGCCAGCAGTTTGGCGGGGTCACTAGATACGCAGTATTTT
CASSLAGSLDTQYF
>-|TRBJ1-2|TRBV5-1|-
TGCGCCAGCAGCCAACAGGGACCTTACGGCTACACCTTC
CASSQQGPYGYTF
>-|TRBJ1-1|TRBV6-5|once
TGTGCCAGCAGTTACTACCGCGTCCTTGTCACTGAAGCTTTCTTT
CASSYYRVLVTEAFF
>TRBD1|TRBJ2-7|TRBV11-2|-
TGTGCCAGCAGCTCAGCCCGACAGGGATCCCCTGGCTACGAGCAGTACTTC
CASSSARQGSPGYEQYF
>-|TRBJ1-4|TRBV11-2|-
TGTGCCAGCAGCTTAGCGGATCCGGGAAAGAAAGAAAAACTGTTTTTT
CASSLADPGKKEKLFF
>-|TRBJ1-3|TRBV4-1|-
TGCGCCAGCAGCCCGATCCTGGACAGCTCTGGAAACACCATATATTTT
CASSPILDSSGNTIYF
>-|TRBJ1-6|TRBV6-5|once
TGTGCCAGCAGCCAACACCGGGGTAATTCACCCCTCCACTTT
CASSQHRGNSPLHF